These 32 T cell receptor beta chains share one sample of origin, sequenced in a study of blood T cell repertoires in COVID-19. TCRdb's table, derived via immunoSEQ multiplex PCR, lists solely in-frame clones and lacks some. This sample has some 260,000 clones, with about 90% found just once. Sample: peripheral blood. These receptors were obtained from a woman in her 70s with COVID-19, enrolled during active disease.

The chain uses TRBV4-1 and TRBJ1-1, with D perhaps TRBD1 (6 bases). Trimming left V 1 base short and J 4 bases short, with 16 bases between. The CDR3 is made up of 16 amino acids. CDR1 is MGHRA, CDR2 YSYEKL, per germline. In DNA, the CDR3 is TGCGCCAGCAGCCAAGGAAATAGACAGGTACCCACTGAAGCTTTCTTT. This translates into CASSQGNRQVPTEAFF.

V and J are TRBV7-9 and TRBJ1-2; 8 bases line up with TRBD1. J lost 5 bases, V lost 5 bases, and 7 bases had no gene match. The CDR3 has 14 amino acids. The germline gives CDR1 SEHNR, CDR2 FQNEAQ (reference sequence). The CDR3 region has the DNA TGTGCCAGCAGCCGACCGGGACAGGTATATGGCTACACCTTC. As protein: CASSRPGQVYGYTF.

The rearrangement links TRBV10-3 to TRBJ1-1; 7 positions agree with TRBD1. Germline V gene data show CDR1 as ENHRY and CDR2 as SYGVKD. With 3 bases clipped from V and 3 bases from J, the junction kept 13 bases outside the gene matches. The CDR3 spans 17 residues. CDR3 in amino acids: CAISDWGQRLQYTEAFF. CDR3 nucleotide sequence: TGTGCCATCAGTGACTGGGGACAGAGGTTGCAGTACACTGAAGCTTTCTTT.

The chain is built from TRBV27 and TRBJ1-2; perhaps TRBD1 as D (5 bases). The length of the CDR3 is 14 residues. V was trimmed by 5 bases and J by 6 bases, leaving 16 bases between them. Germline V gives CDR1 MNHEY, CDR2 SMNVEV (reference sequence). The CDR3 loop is CASSPQAGIHGYTF. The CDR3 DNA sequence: TGTGCCAGCAGTCCGCAGGCAGGGATCCATGGCTACACCTTC.

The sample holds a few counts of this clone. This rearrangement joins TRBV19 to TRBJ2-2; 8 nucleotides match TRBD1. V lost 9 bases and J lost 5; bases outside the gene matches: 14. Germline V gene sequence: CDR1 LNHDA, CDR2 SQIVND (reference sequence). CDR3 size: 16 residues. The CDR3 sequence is CASKSVSDRETGELFF. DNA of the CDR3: TGTGCCAGCAAATCGGTCTCGGACAGGGAAACCGGGGAGCTGTTTTTT.

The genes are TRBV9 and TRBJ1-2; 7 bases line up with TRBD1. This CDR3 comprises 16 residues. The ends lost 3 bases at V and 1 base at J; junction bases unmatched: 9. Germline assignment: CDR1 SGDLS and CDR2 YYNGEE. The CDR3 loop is CASSATGQNFNYGYTF. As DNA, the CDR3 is TGTGCCAGCAGCGCCACGGGACAGAATTTTAACTATGGCTACACCTTC. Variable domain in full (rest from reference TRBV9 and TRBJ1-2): DSGVTQTPKHLITATGQRVTLRCSPRSGDLSVYWYQQSLDQGLQFLIQYYNGEERAKGNILERFSAQQFPDLHSELNLSSLELGDSALYFCASSATGQNFNYGYTFGSGTRLTVV.

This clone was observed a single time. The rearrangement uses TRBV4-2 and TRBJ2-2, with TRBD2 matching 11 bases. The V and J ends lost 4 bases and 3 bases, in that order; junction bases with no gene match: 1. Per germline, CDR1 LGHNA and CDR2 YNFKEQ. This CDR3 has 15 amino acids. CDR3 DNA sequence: TGTGCCAGCAGCCGTAGCGGGAGGGACACCGGGGAGCTGTTTTTT. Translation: CASSRSGRDTGELFF.

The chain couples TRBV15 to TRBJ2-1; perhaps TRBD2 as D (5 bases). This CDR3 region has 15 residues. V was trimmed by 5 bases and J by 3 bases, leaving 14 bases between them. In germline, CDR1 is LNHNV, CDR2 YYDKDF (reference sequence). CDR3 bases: TGTGCCACCAGCCTGACGATGGGGAGCTACAATGAGCAGTTCTTC. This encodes CATSLTMGSYNEQFF.

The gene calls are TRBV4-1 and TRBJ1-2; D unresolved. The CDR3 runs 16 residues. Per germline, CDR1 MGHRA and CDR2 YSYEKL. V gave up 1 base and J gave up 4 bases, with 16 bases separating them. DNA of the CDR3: TGCGCCAGCAGCCAAGTTCAGTTAGCAGCAACCTATGGCTACACCTTC. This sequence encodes CASSQVQLAATYGYTF.

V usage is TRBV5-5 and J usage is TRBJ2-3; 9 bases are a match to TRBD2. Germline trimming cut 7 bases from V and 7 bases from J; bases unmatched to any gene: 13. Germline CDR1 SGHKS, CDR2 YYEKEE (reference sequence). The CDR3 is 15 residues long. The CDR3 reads CASRLREGKLNTQYF. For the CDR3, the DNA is TGTGCCAGCCGCCTGCGGGAGGGGAAATTAAATACGCAGTATTTT.

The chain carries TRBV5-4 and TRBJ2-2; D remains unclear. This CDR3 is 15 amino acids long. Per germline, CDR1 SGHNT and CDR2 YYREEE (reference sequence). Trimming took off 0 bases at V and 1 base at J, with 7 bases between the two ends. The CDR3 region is CASSLVSGNTGELFF. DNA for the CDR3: TGTGCCAGCAGCTTGGTCTCCGGGAACACCGGGGAGCTGTTTTTT.

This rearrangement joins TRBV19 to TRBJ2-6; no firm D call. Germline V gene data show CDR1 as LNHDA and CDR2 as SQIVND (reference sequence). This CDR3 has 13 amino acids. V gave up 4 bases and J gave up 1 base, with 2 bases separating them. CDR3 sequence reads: CASSTSGANVLTF. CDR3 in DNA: TGTGCCAGTAGTACGTCTGGGGCCAACGTCCTGACTTTC. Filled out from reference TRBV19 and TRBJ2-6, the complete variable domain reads DGGITQSPKYLFRKEGQNVTLSCEQNLNHDAMYWYRQDPGQGLRLIYYSQIVNDFQKGDIAEGYSVSREKKESFPLTVTSAQKNPTAFYLCASSTSGANVLTFGAGSRLTVL.

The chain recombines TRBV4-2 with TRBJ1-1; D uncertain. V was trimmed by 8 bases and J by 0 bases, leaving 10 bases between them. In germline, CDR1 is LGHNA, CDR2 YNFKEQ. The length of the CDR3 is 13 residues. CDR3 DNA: TGTGCCAGCCGTCGAGAGTTGAACACTGAAGCTTTCTTT. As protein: CASRRELNTEAFF.

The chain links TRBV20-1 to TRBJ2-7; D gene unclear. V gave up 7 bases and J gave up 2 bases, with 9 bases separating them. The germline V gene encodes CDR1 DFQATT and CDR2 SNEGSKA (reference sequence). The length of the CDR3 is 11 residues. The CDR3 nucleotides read TGCAGTGTTCCGGTCCCCTACGAGCAGTACTTC. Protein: CSVPVPYEQYF.

The CDR3 sequence: CASSYAGGGQPQHF. In nucleotides, the CDR3 is TGTGCCAGCAGTTACGCAGGGGGCGGGCAGCCCCAGCATTTT. The chain joins TRBV6-5 to TRBJ1-5; 8 bases map to TRBD1. The CDR3 has 14 amino acids. Germline loops: CDR1 MNHEY, CDR2 SVGAGI. J was trimmed by 7 bases and V by 2 bases; bases with no gene match: 4.

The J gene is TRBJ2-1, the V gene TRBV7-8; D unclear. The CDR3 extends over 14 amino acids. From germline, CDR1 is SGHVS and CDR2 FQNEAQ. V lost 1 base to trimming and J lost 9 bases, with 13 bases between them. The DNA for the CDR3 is TGTGCCAGCAGCTTAGTGGGCTTTGGTGGTGAGCAGTTCTTC. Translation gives CASSLVGFGGEQFF.

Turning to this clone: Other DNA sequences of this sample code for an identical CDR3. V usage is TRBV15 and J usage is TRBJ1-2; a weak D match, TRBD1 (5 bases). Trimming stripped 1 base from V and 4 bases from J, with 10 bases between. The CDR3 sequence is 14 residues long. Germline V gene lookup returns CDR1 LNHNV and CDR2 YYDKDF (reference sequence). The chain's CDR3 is CATSRGRGSYGYTF. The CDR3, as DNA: TGTGCCACCAGCAGAGGGAGGGGCAGCTATGGCTACACCTTC.

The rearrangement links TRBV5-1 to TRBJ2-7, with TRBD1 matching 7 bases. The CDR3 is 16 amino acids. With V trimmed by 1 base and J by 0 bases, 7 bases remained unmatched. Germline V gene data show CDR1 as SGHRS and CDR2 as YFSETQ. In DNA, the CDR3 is TGCGCCAGCAGCTTGAGCTTGGGACAGTTCTCCTACGAGCAGTACTTC. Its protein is CASSLSLGQFSYEQYF.

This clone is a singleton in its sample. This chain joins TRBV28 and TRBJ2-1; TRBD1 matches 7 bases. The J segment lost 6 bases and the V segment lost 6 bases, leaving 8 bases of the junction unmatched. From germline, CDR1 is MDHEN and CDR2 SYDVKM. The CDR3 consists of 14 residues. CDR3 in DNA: TGTGCCAGCAGCCGACCGGGACAGTTCAATGAGCAGTTCTTC. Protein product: CASSRPGQFNEQFF.

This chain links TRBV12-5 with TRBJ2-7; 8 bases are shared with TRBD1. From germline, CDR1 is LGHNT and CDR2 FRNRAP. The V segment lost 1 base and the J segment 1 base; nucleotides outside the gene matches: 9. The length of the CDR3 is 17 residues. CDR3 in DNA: TGTGCTAGTGGTTTGGCCCCAGGGGGCAGAACATCCTACGAGCAGTACTTC. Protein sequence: CASGLAPGGRTSYEQYF.

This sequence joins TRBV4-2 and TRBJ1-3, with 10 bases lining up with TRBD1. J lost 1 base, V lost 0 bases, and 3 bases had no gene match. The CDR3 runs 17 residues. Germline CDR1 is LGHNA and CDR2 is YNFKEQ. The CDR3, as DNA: TGTGCCAGCAGCCAAGAGAGACAGGGGGCATCTGGAAACACCATATATTTT. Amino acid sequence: CASSQERQGASGNTIYF.

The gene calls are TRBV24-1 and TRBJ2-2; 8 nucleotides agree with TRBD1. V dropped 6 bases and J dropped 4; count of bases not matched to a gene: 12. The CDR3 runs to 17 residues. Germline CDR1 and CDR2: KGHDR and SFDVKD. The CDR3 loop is CATSSASGGGSTGELFF. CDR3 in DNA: TGTGCCACCAGTTCCGCCTCAGGGGGCGGAAGCACCGGGGAGCTGTTTTTT.

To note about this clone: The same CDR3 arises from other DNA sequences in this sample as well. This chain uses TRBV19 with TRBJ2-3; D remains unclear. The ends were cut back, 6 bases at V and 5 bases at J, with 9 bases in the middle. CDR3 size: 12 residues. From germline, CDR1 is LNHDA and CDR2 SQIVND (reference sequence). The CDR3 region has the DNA TGTGCCAGTAGCACCGGCGGAGATACGCAGTATTTT. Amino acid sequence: CASSTGGDTQYF.

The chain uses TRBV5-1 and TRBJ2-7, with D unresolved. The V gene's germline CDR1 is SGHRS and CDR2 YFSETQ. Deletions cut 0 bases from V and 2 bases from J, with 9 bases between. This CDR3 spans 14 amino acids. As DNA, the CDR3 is TGCGCCAGCAGCTTGGGGCAGGCGACCTACGAGCAGTACTTC. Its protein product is CASSLGQATYEQYF.

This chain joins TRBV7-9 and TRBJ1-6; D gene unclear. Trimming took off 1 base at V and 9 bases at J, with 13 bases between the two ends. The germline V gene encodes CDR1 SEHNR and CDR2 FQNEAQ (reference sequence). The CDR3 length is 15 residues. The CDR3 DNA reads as TGTGCCAGCAGCTTAGTAGGTCTAGACCCTTCACCCCTCCACTTT. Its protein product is CASSLVGLDPSPLHF.

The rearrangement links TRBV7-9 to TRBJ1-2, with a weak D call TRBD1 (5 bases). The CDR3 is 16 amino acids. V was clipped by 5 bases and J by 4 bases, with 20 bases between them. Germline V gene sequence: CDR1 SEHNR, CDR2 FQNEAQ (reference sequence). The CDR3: CASSPATGVFLYGYTF. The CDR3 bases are TGTGCCAGCAGCCCAGCTACAGGAGTATTTCTCTATGGCTACACCTTC.

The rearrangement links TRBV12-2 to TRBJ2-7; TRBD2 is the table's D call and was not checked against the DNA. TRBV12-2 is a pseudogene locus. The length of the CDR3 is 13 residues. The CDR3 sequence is CARPREPAREQYF. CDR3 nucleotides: TGTGCTAGACCCCGGGAACCCGCCCGGGAGCAGTACTTC.

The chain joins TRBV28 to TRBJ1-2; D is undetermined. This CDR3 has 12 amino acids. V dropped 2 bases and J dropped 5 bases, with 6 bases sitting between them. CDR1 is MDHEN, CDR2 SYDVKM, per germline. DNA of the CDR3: TGTGCCAGCAGTTTAAACAGTTATGGCTACACCTTC. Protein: CASSLNSYGYTF.

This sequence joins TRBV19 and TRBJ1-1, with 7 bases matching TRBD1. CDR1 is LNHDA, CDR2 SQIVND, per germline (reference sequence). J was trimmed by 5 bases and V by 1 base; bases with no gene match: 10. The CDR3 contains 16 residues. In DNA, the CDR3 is TGTGCCAGTAGTATAGGGAAGGGGGCGTATTGGACTGAAGCTTTCTTT. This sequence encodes CASSIGKGAYWTEAFF.

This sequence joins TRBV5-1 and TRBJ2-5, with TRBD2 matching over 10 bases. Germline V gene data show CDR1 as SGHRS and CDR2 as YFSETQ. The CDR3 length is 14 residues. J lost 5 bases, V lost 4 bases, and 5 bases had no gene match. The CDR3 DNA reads TGCGCCAGCAGCCCCAGCGGGAGGGCCGAGACCCAGTACTTC. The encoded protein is CASSPSGRAETQYF.

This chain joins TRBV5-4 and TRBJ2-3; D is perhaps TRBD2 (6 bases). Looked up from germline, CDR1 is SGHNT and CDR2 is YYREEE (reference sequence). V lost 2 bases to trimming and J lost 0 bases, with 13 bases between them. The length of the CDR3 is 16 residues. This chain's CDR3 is CASSFRESPSTDTQYF. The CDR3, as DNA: TGTGCCAGCAGCTTTCGGGAGAGTCCTAGCACAGATACGCAGTATTTT.

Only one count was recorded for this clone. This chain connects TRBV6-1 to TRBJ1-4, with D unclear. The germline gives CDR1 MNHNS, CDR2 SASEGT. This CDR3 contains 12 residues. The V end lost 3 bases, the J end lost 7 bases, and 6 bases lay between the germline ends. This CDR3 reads CASSERGEKLFF. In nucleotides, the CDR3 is TGTGCCAGCAGTGAGAGAGGTGAAAAACTGTTTTTT.